This TCR beta chain was captured in a study of molecular identifiers for immune sequencing clone quantification. TCRdb re-analysed the PCR reads in MiXCR, keeping a single row per CDR3 protein. The repertoire holds about 640,000 distinct CDR3 sequences, nearly 20% seen once, with under 0.95% in the top ten. This clonotype was seen many times. Antigen specificity is unknown. Findings and limits, study-wide: Identical TCR molecules sharing a barcode could underestimate highly expanded clone sizes. Among some 1.1 million naive cells, spiked Jurkat TCR RNA from a single cell was reportedly detectable.

The germline V and J ends were trimmed by 0 bases and 0 bases, with 3 bases remaining between them. This CDR3 spans 15 amino acids. Per germline, CDR1 MNHEY and CDR2 SVGAGI. A CD8+CD4-CCR7+CD45RA+ phenotype served as the sorting definition for naive CD8 T cells. The receptor was derived from a human donor in good health. Some libraries in this study had Jurkat cell RNA spiked in. This chain joins TRBV6-5 and TRBJ2-6; no reliable D call. Sequences were obtained from naive CD8+ T cells from blood, with Jurkat cell RNA spiked in. Stated subset: FACS-sorted CD8+CD4-CCR7+CD45RA+ naive T cells. CDR3 bases: TGTGCCAGCAGTTACTCCAGCTCTGGGGCCAACGTCCTGACTTTC. This codes for CASSYSSSGANVLTF.